This T cell receptor (beta chain) was recorded in a study of shared T cell receptors in the human thymus. Libraries were prepared by immunoSEQ multiplex PCR; TCRdb keeps only in-frame clonotypes and omits some of them. The data contain around 68,000 clones, about 95% of them singletons. V was trimmed by 3 bases and J by 4 bases, leaving 9 bases between them. Per the germline V gene, CDR1 is LNHDA and CDR2 is SQIVND (reference sequence). The CDR3 extends over 13 amino acids. The receptor's source is a human donor. The sample comprised thymocytes. The chain uses TRBV19 and TRBJ2-5, with D perhaps given as TRBD1 or TRBD2 (6 bases each). CDR3 in amino acids: CASSIRGVETQYF. For the CDR3, the DNA is TGTGCCAGTAGTATTAGGGGGGTAGAGACCCAGTACTTC.